This TCR beta chain came from a study of cytomegalovirus exposure and HLA in healthy donors (dated by TCRdb to 2016 to 2017). For the wider study: An earlier analysis of 587 of the donors reported about 250 Gb of sequence data and some 120 million unique TCR beta sequences from about 200 million T cells. Approximately 300 gigabases of sequencing data and 91 million or so unique TCR sequences made up an early release that covered several hundred HLA-typed donors. Of the 300 to 400 genotyped donors, around 81% fell in the genetic ancestry cluster associated with self-reported Caucasian donors. The study aimed to test whether signatures of past pathogen exposure could be identified by cataloging public T cell receptors. The study used immunosequencing to profile the T cell repertoires of around 600 subjects and linked those repertoires to cytomegalovirus serostatus. In addition to the first cohort of 650 to 750 subjects, a separate validation cohort of 120 different subjects was used. High-throughput TCR immunosequencing, statistical association of individual TCRs with disease status, and machine learning were combined to predict cytomegalovirus infection status. A later analysis re-analyzed previously published TCR beta repertoires from 650 to 800 donors and added high-resolution HLA genotyping to study TCR occurrence patterns. The later analysis used no new phenotypic data to find candidate immune exposures, relying instead on TCR beta sequences and their occurrence across donors. An earlier analysis of around 580 of the donors used high-throughput TCR beta sequencing to judge whether each TCR beta V gene segment behaved as functional or pseudogenic. Alongside the repertoire data, information on donor age, sex, ethnicity and CMV serostatus was compiled. Genome-wide SNP genotypes for about 65% of the 666 donors were used in a later genetic analysis, which treated that subset as a discovery cohort. Every discovery cohort repertoire had been produced on one sequencing platform. Class I and class II HLA loci were covered by the typing at four-digit resolution. Typing coverage differed by locus: A, B, C, DRB1 and DQB1 were typed in roughly 620-640 donors, DQA1 in about 500, DPA1 in around 580, and DPB1 in 450 to 480. Because of strong linkage in the cohort, five DR-DQ haplotypes were treated as single units for association and clustering. Among around 400 genotyped donors of the cohort, an average of approximately 240,000 unique TCR beta nucleotide sequences was sequenced per donor, of which about 19% were non-productive. The paper as a whole reports these results and caveats: When HLA alleles, especially DR and DQ, strongly co-occurred, TCR associations were difficult to assign to individual alleles. V-gene and J-gene trimming of TCR beta chains was associated with a missense DCLRE1C variant in a later genetic analysis, and the association was replicated in an independent cohort. HLA typing was unavailable for some donors at each locus, so association tests used only the typed subset. Broadly in line with IMGT annotations, most TCR beta V segments showed up in productive rearrangements about 90% or about 30% of the time in an earlier analysis of approximately 640 of the donors. A cluster of highly shared sequence variants was judged likely to be a technical artifact of the sequencing pipeline. Immune exposure information for the cohort was limited to CMV serostatus. The classifier was reported to diagnose cytomegalovirus status with high specificity and sensitivity in both the original and validation cohorts. A later analysis associated 15,000 to 20,000 TCR beta sequences with specific HLA alleles at a false discovery rate of 0.05. According to a later genetic analysis, donors in an Asian-associated ancestry cluster had fewer N-insertions in productive TCRs than the roughly 660-donor mean. The 87-base-pair reads could not distinguish some IMGT-functional V segments, including TRBV6-2 and TRBV6-3, so those segments were excluded. The authors suggested that the approach could potentially be extended to other disease states and immunological phenotypes. Because counts were too low, about 18 rarely observed V segments, including chromosome 9 orphons, were excluded from the earlier analysis of around 640 of the donors. Three of the identified cytomegalovirus-associated TCR beta chains were confirmed in vitro to be specific for cytomegalovirus antigens. Several of the top co-occurrence clusters appeared to be linked to parvovirus B19, influenza, CMV and Epstein-Barr virus, according to a later analysis. The cohort was sequenced for TCR beta chains only, and without alpha or paired-chain data the features that could be detected were limited. Most TCR sequences were observed very rarely across donors, whereas some public TCRs were present in many individuals. A further reported finding was that TCR beta sequences accurately predicted the HLA-A and HLA-B alleles for most subjects in the first cohort. Linkage disequilibrium might explain the correlated functional status among segregating V segments, but an unknown experimental factor could not be ruled out. According to a later analysis, most CMV-associated TCR beta chains appeared to be HLA-restricted, and the HLA associations seemed to be driven largely by CMV exposure. Presence/absence analyses assumed roughly uniform sequencing depth across donors, an assumption that may not hold. The study listed 164 TCR beta chains as associated with cytomegalovirus. In a later analysis, HLA-associated TCR beta chains were found to be more clonally expanded and to have lower generation probabilities than equally common non-associated chains. In a later analysis, TCR association rates were found to vary across HLA loci, with the most associated TCRs seen for DRB1 alleles and the fewest for HLA-C alleles.

Points on this clone: No antigen is known for it.

The CDR3, from cysteine to phenylalanine, totals 14 residues. Only CDR3 DNA remains: 42 bases, in frame from the first base. As encoded in the germline V gene, CDR1 is SGHRS while CDR2 is YFSETQ. V is cut back by 1 base and J by 6 bases, with 0 bases in the junction unmatched. In total, roughly 670 healthy bone marrow donors made up the cohort. Cohort members were all nominally healthy when sampled, although unrecorded immune exposures were likely present. The donor was CMV seronegative and was included in the group of several hundred seronegative cohort members. Each donor provided a peripheral blood sample, and peripheral blood mononuclear cells were used for TCR beta sequencing. Genomic DNA was extracted from the blood cell samples with the Qiagen DNeasy Blood Extraction Kit. Libraries were built with the immunoSEQ multiplex PCR assay. For the multiplex PCR, a mixture combining 60 forward primers for TCR Vbeta segments and 13 reverse primers for TCR Jbeta segments was used. Amplification of the CDR3 region of rearranged TCR beta genes was performed with a multiplex PCR assay on genomic DNA. The Illumina HiSeq System was used to sequence the amplified TCR beta libraries as 87-base-pair reads. Regarding the original processing steps: In a later analysis, roughly 80 million unique TCR beta chains were counted across the 500 to 850 repertoires, and approximately 11 million of these chains were shared by at least two donors. A nearest-neighbor algorithm error-corrected the raw reads and collapsed the reads into unique sequences, merging closely related sequences to remove PCR and sequencing errors. V, D and J gene segments were assigned by aligning CDR3 sequences to IMGT reference sequences. For a sequence to be retained, a match of at least six nucleotides to both a V gene segment and a J gene segment was required. A rearrangement counted as productive if the CDR3 had no stop codons and remained in frame with V and J, and every other rearrangement counted as non-productive. CDR3 was defined by IMGT convention, running from the second conserved V-encoded cysteine to the conserved J-encoded phenylalanine. The earlier analysis of fewer than 750 of the donors excluded sequences that lacked an unambiguous match to a single V gene segment. An earlier analysis of some 610 of the donors called V segments functional above 56.7% productive rearrangements and segregating when the between-donor standard deviation exceeded 5%. To diagnose cytomegalovirus status from the catalog of TCR beta chain sequences, a statistical classification framework was built. In a later analysis, V and J genes were assigned by comparing TCR nucleotide sequences against IMGT/GENE-DB human TR gene sequences. Using the TCRdist pipeline, a later analysis assigned CDR3 sequences along with most-parsimonious VDJ recombination scenarios. In a later analysis, each TCR beta chain was defined by its CDR3 amino acid sequence together with its V-gene family, and reads lacking a unique V-gene family were excluded. To address suspected cross-contamination and a sequencing artifact, a later analysis removed around 590 highly shared, low-generation-probability nucleotide sequences. In a later analysis, a clonal expansion index was calculated for each public chain from normalized within-repertoire ranks of inferred template counts. Generation probabilities in a later analysis came from a VDJ recombination model fitted to out-of-frame rearrangements, and those results were checked against IGoR. Hypergeometric tests were used in a later analysis to score TCR-TCR, TCR-HLA and TCR-CMV co-occurrence, with a repertoire-size bias correction applied to the TCR pairs. To estimate false discovery rates, a later analysis permuted the HLA or CMV assignments 20 times. A later analysis grouped co-occurring TCRs with DBSCAN, adding TCRdist sequence similarity when clustering within HLA-allele-positive subsets. Repertoires with fewer than 30,000 or more than 120,000 public chains, plus five repertoires with anomalous nucleotide sharing, were excluded from co-occurrence clustering. Imported from immuneACCESS, the table was reduced by TCRdb to in-frame sequences with V and J called. These copies leave out some clones; in studies compared against another copy, an unresolved V gene accounts for under half, and the cause of the remainder is not known. The V and J calls and clone size are taken from that table; D and trimming were inferred from the DNA. The sample has 100,000 to 150,000 clones on record. The ten largest clones take up 2.5% to 3% of the sample.

The sequence derives from a man younger than 45 in good health and CMV-seronegative. The chain uses TRBV5-1 and TRBJ2-1, and 11 junctional nucleotides match TRBD2. The sample consisted of PBMCs. The CDR3 loop reads CASSLLAGGNEQFF. The bases read TGCGCCAGCAGCTTGCTAGCGGGAGGCAATGAGCAGTTCTTC.